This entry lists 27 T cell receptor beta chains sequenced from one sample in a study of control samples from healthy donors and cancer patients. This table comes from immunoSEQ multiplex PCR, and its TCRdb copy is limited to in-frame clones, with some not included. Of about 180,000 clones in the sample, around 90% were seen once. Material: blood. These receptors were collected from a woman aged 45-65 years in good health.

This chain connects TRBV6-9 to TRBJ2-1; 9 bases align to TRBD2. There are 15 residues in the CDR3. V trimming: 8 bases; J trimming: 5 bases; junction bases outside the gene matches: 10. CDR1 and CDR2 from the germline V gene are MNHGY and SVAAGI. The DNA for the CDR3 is TGTGCCAGCCTCGGACGGACTAGCGCCCACAATGAGCAGTTCTTC. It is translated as CASLGRTSAHNEQFF.

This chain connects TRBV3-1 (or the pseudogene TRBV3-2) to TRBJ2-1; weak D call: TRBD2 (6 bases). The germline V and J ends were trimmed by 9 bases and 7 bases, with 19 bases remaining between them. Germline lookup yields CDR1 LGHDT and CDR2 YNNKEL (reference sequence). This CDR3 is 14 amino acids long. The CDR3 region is CASYRGFRWNEQFF. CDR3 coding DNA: TGTGCCAGTTATCGGGGGTTCCGGTGGAATGAGCAGTTCTTC.

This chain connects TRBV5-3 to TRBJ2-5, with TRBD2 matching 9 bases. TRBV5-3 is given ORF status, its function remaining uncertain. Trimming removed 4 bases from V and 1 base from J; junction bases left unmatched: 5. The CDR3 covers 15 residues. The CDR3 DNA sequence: TGTGCCAGAAGCAATGGGACTAGCTGCCAAGAGACCCAGTACTTC. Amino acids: CARSNGTSCQETQYF.

Here the CDR3 reads CASTPGVVEGYTF. DNA of the CDR3: TGTGCCAGCACCCCCGGGGTGGTGGAGGGCTACACCTTC. This chain links TRBV6-6 with TRBJ1-2; the D is unclear. CDR1 is MNHNY and CDR2 is SVGAGI in the germline V gene (reference sequence). The CDR3 extends over 13 amino acids. V lost 7 bases and J lost 8, with 17 bases in between.

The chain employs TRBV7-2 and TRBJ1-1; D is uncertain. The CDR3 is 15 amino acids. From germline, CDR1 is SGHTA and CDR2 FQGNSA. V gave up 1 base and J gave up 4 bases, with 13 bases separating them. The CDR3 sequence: CASSLGAGLGTEAFF. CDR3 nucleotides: TGTGCCAGCAGCTTAGGGGCGGGGTTGGGCACTGAAGCTTTCTTT.

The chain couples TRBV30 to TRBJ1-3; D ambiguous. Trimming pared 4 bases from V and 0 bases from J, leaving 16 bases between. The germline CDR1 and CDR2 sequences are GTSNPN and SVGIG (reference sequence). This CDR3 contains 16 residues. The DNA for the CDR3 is TGTGCCTGGAAGTGGACCGGACGCCGCTCTGGAAACACCATATATTTT. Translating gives CAWKWTGRRSGNTIYF.

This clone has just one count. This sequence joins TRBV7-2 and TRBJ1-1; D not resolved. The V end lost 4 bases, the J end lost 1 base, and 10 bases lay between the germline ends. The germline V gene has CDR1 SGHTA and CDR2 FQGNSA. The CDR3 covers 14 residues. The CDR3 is CASSSSYKNTEAFF. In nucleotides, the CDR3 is TGTGCCAGCAGCTCTAGTTACAAGAACACTGAAGCTTTCTTT.

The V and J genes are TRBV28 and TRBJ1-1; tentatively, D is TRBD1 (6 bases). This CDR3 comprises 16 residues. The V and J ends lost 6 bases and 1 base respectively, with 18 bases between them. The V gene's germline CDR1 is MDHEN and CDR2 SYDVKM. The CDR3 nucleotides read TGTGCCAGCAGGAACAGGGACGGTCGATCGAACACTGAAGCTTTCTTT. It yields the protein CASRNRDGRSNTEAFF. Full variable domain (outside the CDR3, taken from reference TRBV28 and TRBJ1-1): DVKVTQSSRYLVKRTGEKVFLECVQDMDHENMFWYRQDPGLGLRLIYFSYDVKMKEKGDIPEGYSVSREKKERFSLILESASTNQTSMYLCASRNRDGRSNTEAFFGQGTRLTVV.

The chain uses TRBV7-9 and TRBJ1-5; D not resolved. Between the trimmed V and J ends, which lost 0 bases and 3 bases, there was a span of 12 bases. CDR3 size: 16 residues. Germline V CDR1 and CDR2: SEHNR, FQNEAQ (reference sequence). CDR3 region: CASSLAGGFDNQPQHF. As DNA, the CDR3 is TGTGCCAGCAGCTTAGCAGGAGGTTTTGACAATCAGCCCCAGCATTTT.

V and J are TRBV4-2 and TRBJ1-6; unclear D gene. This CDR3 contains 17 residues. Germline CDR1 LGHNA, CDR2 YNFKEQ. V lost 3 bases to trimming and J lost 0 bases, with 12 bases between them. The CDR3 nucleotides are TGTGCCAGCAGCCAGGACCAGGAGAGCTCCTATAATTCACCCCTCCACTTT. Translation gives CASSQDQESSYNSPLHF.

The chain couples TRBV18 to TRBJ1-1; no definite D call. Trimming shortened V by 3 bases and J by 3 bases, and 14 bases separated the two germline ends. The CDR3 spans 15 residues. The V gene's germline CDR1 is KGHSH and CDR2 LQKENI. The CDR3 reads CASSPAGGWDTEAFF. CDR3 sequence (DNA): TGTGCCAGCTCACCGGCGGGAGGATGGGACACTGAAGCTTTCTTT.

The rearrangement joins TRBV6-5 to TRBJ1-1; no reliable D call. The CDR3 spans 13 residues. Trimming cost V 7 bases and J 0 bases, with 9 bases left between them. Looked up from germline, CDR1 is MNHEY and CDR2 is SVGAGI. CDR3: CASKEGLNTEAFF. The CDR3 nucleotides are TGTGCCAGCAAGGAGGGCTTGAACACTGAAGCTTTCTTT.

CDR3 coding DNA: TGTGCCAGCAGTCCGGGAAGGACAGCAAGCTATGGCTACACCTTC. Translated, it gives CASSPGRTASYGYTF. The J gene is TRBJ1-2, the V gene TRBV6-5, with D possibly TRBD1 on 6 matching bases. Deletions cut 5 bases from V and 4 bases from J, with 17 bases between. Germline V gene lookup returns CDR1 MNHEY and CDR2 SVGAGI. The length of the CDR3 is 15 residues.

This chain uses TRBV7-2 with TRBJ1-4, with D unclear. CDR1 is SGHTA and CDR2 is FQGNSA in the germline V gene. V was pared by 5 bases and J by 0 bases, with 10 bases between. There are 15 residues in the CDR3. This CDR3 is CASSLPPTTNEKLFF. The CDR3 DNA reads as TGTGCCAGCAGCCTCCCGCCAACAACTAATGAAAAACTGTTTTTT.

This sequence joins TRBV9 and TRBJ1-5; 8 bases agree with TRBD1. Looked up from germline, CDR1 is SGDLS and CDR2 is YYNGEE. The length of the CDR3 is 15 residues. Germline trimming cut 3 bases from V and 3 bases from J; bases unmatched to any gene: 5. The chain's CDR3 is CASSGGQDHNQPQHF. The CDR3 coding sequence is TGTGCCAGCAGCGGGGGACAGGATCACAATCAGCCCCAGCATTTT.

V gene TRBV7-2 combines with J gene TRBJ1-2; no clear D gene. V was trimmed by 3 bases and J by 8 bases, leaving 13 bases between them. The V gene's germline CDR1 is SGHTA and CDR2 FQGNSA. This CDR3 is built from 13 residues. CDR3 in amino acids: CASSFAPDVGYTF. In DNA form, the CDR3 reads TGTGCCAGCAGCTTCGCACCCGATGTGGGCTACACCTTC.

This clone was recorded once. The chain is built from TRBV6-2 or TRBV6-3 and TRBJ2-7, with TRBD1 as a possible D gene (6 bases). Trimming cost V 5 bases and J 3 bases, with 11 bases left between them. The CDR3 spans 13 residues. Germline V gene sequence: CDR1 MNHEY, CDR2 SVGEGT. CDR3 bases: TGTGCCAGCAGTGGACGGACAGACTACGAGCAGTACTTC. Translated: CASSGRTDYEQYF.

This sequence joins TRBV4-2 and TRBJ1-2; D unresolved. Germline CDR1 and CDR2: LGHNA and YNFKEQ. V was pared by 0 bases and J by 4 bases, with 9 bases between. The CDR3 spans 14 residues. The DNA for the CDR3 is TGTGCCAGCAGCCAAGATCGGGCGGTCTATGGCTACACCTTC. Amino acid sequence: CASSQDRAVYGYTF.

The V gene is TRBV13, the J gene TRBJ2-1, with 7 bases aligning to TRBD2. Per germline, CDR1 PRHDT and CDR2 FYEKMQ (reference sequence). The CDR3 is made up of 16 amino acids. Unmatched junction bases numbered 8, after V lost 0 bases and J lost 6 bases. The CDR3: CASSLGLAGVVNEQFF. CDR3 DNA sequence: TGTGCCAGCAGCTTAGGCCTGGCGGGAGTTGTCAATGAGCAGTTCTTC.

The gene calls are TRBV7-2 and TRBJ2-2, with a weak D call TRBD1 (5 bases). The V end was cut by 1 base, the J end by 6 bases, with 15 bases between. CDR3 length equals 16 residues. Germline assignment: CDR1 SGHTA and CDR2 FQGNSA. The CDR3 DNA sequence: TGTGCCAGCAGCTTAGGTTCCCCGACAGTTCCCGGGGAGCTGTTTTTT. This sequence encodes CASSLGSPTVPGELFF.

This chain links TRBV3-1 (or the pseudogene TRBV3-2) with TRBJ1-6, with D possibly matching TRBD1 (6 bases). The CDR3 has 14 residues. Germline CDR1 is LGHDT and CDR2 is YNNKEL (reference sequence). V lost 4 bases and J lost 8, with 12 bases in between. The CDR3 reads CASSPRSGDSPLHF. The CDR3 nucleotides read TGTGCCAGCAGCCCACGATCAGGGGATTCACCCCTCCACTTT.

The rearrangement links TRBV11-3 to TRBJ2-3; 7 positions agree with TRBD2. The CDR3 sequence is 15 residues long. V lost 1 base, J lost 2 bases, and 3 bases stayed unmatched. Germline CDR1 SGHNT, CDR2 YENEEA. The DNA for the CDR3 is TGTGCCAGCAGCTTAGGGGGAGGGGACACAGATACGCAGTATTTT. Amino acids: CASSLGGGDTDTQYF.

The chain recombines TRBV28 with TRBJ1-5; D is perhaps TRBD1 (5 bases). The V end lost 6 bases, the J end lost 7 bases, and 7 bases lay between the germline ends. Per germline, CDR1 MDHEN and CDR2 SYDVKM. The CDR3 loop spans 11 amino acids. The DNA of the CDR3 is TGTGCCAGCAGCCGGGACCAGCCCCAGCATTTT. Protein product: CASSRDQPQHF.

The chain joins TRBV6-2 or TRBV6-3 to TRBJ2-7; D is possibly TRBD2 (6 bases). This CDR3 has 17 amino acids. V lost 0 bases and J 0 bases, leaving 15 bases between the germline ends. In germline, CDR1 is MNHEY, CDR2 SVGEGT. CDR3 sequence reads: CASSYSNLAGHSYEQYF. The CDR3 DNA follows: TGTGCCAGCAGTTACTCGAACTTGGCGGGGCACTCCTACGAGCAGTACTTC.

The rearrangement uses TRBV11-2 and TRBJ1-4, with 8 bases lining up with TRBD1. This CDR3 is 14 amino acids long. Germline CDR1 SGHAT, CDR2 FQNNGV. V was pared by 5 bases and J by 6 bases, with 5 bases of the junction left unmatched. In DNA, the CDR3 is TGTGCCAGCAGCAAGACAGGGGTGTATGAAAAACTGTTTTTT. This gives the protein CASSKTGVYEKLFF.

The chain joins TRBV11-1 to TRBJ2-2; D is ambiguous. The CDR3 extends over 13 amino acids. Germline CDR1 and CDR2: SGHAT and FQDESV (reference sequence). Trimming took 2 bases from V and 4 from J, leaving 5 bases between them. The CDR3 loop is CASSLLLTGELFF. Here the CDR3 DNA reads TGTGCCAGCAGCTTATTGCTCACCGGGGAGCTGTTTTTT.

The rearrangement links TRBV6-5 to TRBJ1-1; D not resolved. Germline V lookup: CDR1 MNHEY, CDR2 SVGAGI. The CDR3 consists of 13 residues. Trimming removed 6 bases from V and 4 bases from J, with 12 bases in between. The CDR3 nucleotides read TGTGCCAGCAGACGGGAGGGAGGCACTGAAGCTTTCTTT. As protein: CASRREGGTEAFF.